This is a list of T cell receptor beta chains from one sample in a study of blood T cell repertoires in COVID-19. Profiled with immunoSEQ multiplex PCR; TCRdb holds only in-frame clones, not every one. The data show around 400,000 clones, with around 89% seen just once and more than 1% held by the top ten. The sequenced sample was peripheral blood. Receptors originate from a man aged 35 to 55 with acute or convalescent COVID-19. Each CDR3 is given with its conserved first and last residue. Fields, in order: D gene, clone size, J gene, V gene, CDR3 DNA, CDR3 protein. D genes are given only for firm matches. Clone size is given for some rows only: seen once, a few or many times, or a class if the clone is expanded.

D gene: TRBD2
clone size: NA
J gene: TRBJ2-7
V gene: TRBV27
CDR3 DNA: TGTGCCAGCAGTTTACGAGGACTAGCGGCCTACGAGCAGTACTTC
CDR3 protein: CASSLRGLAAYEQYF

D gene: NA
clone size: NA
J gene: TRBJ2-7
V gene: TRBV15
CDR3 DNA: TGTGCCACCAGCGGGGGATATTATCAGGGAGGTAGCTACGAGCAGTACTTC
CDR3 protein: CATSGGYYQGGSYEQYF

D gene: TRBD1
clone size: NA
J gene: TRBJ2-2
V gene: TRBV18
CDR3 DNA: TGTGCCAGCTCACCAAGGACAGGGGGAACGAACACCGGGGAGCTGTTTTTT
CDR3 protein: CASSPRTGGTNTGELFF

D gene: NA
clone size: NA
J gene: TRBJ2-1
V gene: TRBV11-2
CDR3 DNA: TGTGCCAGCAGCTTAGCCTACAGGCACCGATACAATGAGCAGTTCTTC
CDR3 protein: CASSLAYRHRYNEQFF

D gene: TRBD2
clone size: NA
J gene: TRBJ2-7
V gene: TRBV10-1
CDR3 DNA: TGCGCCAGCAGTGAGTACAGCGGGAACTCCTACGAGCAGTACTTC
CDR3 protein: CASSEYSGNSYEQYF

D gene: NA
clone size: NA
J gene: TRBJ2-7
V gene: TRBV20-1
CDR3 DNA: TGCAGTGCTAGTGACTTTAGCTACGAGCAGTACTTC
CDR3 protein: CSASDFSYEQYF

D gene: NA
clone size: NA
J gene: TRBJ1-5
V gene: TRBV6-2/TRBV6-3
CDR3 DNA: TGTGCCAGCAGTTATGTAGGCAATCAGCCCCAGCATTTT
CDR3 protein: CASSYVGNQPQHF

D gene: NA
clone size: NA
J gene: TRBJ2-2
V gene: TRBV4-1
CDR3 DNA: TGCGCCAGCAGCCGCCTCTTTCTCGACAGTCACACCGGGGAGCTGTTTTTT
CDR3 protein: CASSRLFLDSHTGELFF

D gene: TRBD1
clone size: NA
J gene: TRBJ1-1
V gene: TRBV5-1
CDR3 DNA: TGCGCCAGCAGCTTGAACAGGGGGTACACTGAAGCTTTCTTT
CDR3 protein: CASSLNRGYTEAFF

D gene: TRBD1
clone size: NA
J gene: TRBJ2-5
V gene: TRBV6-1
CDR3 DNA: TGTGCCAGCAGTGGTGACAGGGGGAACTATCAAGAGACCCAGTACTTC
CDR3 protein: CASSGDRGNYQETQYF

D gene: TRBD1
clone size: NA
J gene: TRBJ1-1
V gene: TRBV6-5
CDR3 DNA: TGTGCCAGCAGTTACCAAGACAGGGCGAACACTGAAGCTTTCTTT
CDR3 protein: CASSYQDRANTEAFF

D gene: TRBD1
clone size: NA
J gene: TRBJ1-5
V gene: TRBV11-3
CDR3 DNA: TGTGCCAGCAGCCTCGACAGGGGAAGCAATCAGCCCCAGCATTTT
CDR3 protein: CASSLDRGSNQPQHF

D gene: NA
clone size: few
J gene: TRBJ2-2
V gene: TRBV9
CDR3 DNA: TGTGCCAGCAGCGTGTCGGGATCCACGGGATCAAACACCGGGGAGCTGTTTTTT
CDR3 protein: CASSVSGSTGSNTGELFF

D gene: TRBD1
clone size: NA
J gene: TRBJ2-7
V gene: TRBV25-1
CDR3 DNA: TGTGCCAGCTCGGGACAGCCAAATCCCTACGAGCAGTACTTC
CDR3 protein: CASSGQPNPYEQYF

D gene: NA
clone size: NA
J gene: TRBJ2-2
V gene: TRBV24-1
CDR3 DNA: TGTGCCACCAGTGATACAGGGAAGGAAGCCGGGGAGCTGTTTTTT
CDR3 protein: CATSDTGKEAGELFF